These T cell receptor beta chains were read from a single sample in a study of blood T cell repertoires in COVID-19. Profiling relied on immunoSEQ multiplex PCR, and the TCRdb table lists in-frame clones only, not all of them. The sample holds approximately 59,000 clones, about 81% seen once. The sample consisted of peripheral blood. The receptors shown here come from an elderly man with acute or convalescent COVID-19. Each CDR3 is given without its conserved first and last residue. The order of the fields is CDR3 length, V gene, D gene, J gene, CDR3 protein. D genes are given only for firm matches.

13,TRBV5-4,TRBD1,TRBJ1-3,ASSERTGAGNTIY
13,TRBV9,TRBD2,TRBJ2-7,ASSVGGTSRYEQY
10,TRBV13,NA,TRBJ1-2,ASSLRGYGYT
12,TRBV18,NA,TRBJ2-7,ASSPKTTSYEQY
15,TRBV4-1,NA,TRBJ2-1,ASSQEKRGRTYNEQF
12,TRBV19,NA,TRBJ2-2,ASRGTGIAGELF
13,TRBV7-9,TRBD2,TRBJ2-2,ASSLLRAGAGELF
12,TRBV9,TRBD1,TRBJ2-5,ASSVQQGMETQY
15,TRBV5-1,NA,TRBJ2-7,ASSLGRQPPEFYEQY
15,TRBV27,NA,TRBJ2-1,ASSLSTGIPGYNEQF
14,TRBV3-1/TRBV3-2,NA,TRBJ1-3,ASSQVFASSGNTIY
12,TRBV7-2,NA,TRBJ2-7,ASSFSGGGTEQY
11,TRBV19,NA,TRBJ2-5,ASSQDRQETQY
13,TRBV28,NA,TRBJ2-7,ASSQTGKPHYEQY
13,TRBV24-1,NA,TRBJ2-3,ATGDDRFDTDTQY
13,TRBV7-9,TRBD2,TRBJ2-1,ASSPGLAAYNEQF
14,TRBV19,TRBD1,TRBJ1-2,ASSIGTGLANYGYT
15,TRBV7-6,TRBD2,TRBJ2-5,ASSLRAKGRVQETQY
13,TRBV7-3,NA,TRBJ2-2,ASSFTGTKGGELF
10,TRBV12-3/TRBV12-4,TRBD1,TRBJ2-7,ASSARQGLEY
10,TRBV4-2,TRBD2,TRBJ2-1,ASSPGREEQF
13,TRBV2,NA,TRBJ2-7,ASSEQAGRSYEQY
12,TRBV18,NA,TRBJ1-1,ASSPLRGETEAF
14,TRBV11-3,NA,TRBJ2-1,ASSLSGASSYNEQF
12,TRBV2,NA,TRBJ2-3,ASSLGVGTDTQY
10,TRBV29-1,NA,TRBJ2-1,SVEDLPNEQF
11,TRBV24-1,NA,TRBJ1-1,ATAARGLAEAF
11,TRBV11-2,NA,TRBJ2-1,ASSYISYNEQF
12,TRBV6-6,TRBD2,TRBJ2-3,ASSRGGSTDTQY
11,TRBV4-2,NA,TRBJ2-3,ASSQTSGDTQY
13,TRBV4-1,NA,TRBJ1-2,ASSQIGYSGMGYT
13,TRBV5-6,TRBD2,TRBJ2-5,ASSFRGGGQETQY
13,TRBV5-1,TRBD2,TRBJ2-2,ASRAGGANTGELF
11,TRBV19,NA,TRBJ2-4,ASKVTGQNIQY
14,TRBV7-9,TRBD1,TRBJ2-2,ASSPPGTGRTGELF
13,TRBV25-1,NA,TRBJ2-1,ASTDRVQGSGEQF
12,TRBV5-1,NA,TRBJ1-1,ASSQRGVPTEAF
13,TRBV4-2,NA,TRBJ1-3,ASRPLGARGNTIY
14,TRBV27,TRBD1,TRBJ2-3,ASSLLGQGAFDTQY
11,TRBV30,TRBD2,TRBJ2-1,AWTASGPNEQF
15,TRBV18,TRBD2,TRBJ2-3,ASSPLAGGQSTDTQY
14,TRBV6-6,TRBD1,TRBJ1-2,ASSGVAGTGPHGYT
13,TRBV20-1,TRBD1,TRBJ2-1,SASPMTGAYNEQF
14,TRBV5-1,TRBD2,TRBJ2-1,ASSLGLAGFYNEQF
15,TRBV24-1,NA,TRBJ1-2,ATSDNPWQGKSYGYT
12,TRBV2,TRBD1,TRBJ2-7,ASSPDRGRYEQY
12,TRBV6-5,NA,TRBJ2-5,AVKGAREQETQY
11,TRBV6-6,TRBD1,TRBJ1-6,ATMRQGFSPLH
13,TRBV6-1,TRBD1,TRBJ2-7,ASSEALLGTGVAD
14,TRBV6-6,TRBD2,TRBJ2-1,ASRGTSGRTYNEQF
11,TRBV12-3/TRBV12-4,NA,TRBJ1-2,ASSLRDNYGYT
13,TRBV18,NA,TRBJ1-1,ASSPFSARNTEAF
11,TRBV12-3/TRBV12-4,NA,TRBJ1-5,ASSWTVHQPQH